This TCR beta chain was retrieved from a study of chemoradiotherapy in HPV16-positive cancers. The study's findings and limits: Candidate HPV-specific clones and E7-related TCR motifs grew in tumor during treatment. HPV-specific T cells were functionally defined from only a couple of HPV16-positive patients.

Per the germline V gene, CDR1 is SGHAT and CDR2 is FQNNGV. This CDR3 is 16 amino acids long. The germline V and J ends were trimmed by 1 base and 2 bases, with 15 bases remaining between them. As concerns this clone: Its antigen is still unknown.

Assay used: immunoSEQ multiplex PCR; TCRdb lists only in-frame clones, some missing. Of more than 15,000 clones listed, 79% were seen once; the top ten hold about a tenth. The gene calls are TRBV11-2 and TRBJ2-7; D unresolved. This specimen was collected from a patient who underwent chemoradiotherapy. This clonotype originated in a human donor with HPV-associated anogenital cancer. CDR3 nucleotide sequence: TGTGCCAGCAGCTTAGTAAGAGAAGGCGGTCCCTACGAGCAGTACTTC. Encoded protein: CASSLVREGGPYEQYF.